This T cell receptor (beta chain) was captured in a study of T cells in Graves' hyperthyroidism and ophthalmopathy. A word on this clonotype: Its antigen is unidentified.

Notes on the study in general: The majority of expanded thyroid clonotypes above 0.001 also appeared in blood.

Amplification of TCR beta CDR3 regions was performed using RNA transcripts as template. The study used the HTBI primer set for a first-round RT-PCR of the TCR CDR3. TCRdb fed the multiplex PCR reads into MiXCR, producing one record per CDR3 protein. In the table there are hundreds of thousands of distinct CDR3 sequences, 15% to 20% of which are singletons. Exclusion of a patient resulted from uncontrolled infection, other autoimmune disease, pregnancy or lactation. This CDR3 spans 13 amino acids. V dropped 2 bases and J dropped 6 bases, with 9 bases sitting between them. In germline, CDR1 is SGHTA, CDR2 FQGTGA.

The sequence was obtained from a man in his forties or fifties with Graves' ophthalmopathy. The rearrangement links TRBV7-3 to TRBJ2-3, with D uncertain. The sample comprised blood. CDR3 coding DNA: TGTGCCAGCAGCTTAGAGCAGTTGGATACGCAGTATTTT. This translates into CASSLEQLDTQYF. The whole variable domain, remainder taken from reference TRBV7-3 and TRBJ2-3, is GAGVSQTPSNKVTEKGKYVELRCDPISGHTALYWYRQSLGQGPEFLIYFQGTGAADDSGLPNDRFFAVRPEGSVSTLKIQRTERGDSAVYLCASSLEQLDTQYFGPGTRLTVL.